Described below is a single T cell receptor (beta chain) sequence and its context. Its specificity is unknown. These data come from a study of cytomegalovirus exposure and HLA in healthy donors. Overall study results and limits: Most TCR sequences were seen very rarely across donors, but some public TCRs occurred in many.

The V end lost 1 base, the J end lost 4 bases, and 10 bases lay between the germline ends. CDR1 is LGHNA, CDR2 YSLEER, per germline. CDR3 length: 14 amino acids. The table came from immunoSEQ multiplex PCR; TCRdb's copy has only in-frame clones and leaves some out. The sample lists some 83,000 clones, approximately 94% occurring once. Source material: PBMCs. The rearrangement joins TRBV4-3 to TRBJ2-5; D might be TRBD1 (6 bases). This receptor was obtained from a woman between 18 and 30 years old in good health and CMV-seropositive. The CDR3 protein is CASSQVIRGETQYF. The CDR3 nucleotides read TGCGCCAGCAGCCAAGTGATCAGGGGAGAGACCCAGTACTTC.